These T cell receptor beta chains were read from a single sample in a study of human T cells and chemical hapten exposure. From the RACE reads, TCRdb called clonotypes with MiXCR, one entry per CDR3 protein. The sample lists roughly 120,000 distinct CDR3 sequences; approximately 9% were seen once. The sample was whole blood. Source of these receptors: a male donor in good health. Some clones in this sample may be carry-over from other donors' samples. The CDR3 runs from the conserved cysteine through the conserved F or W. The D gene is left open where the match is weak. Only some rows state a clone size, as once, few, many or a class for expanded clones.

J gene: TRBJ2-7
V gene: TRBV6-5
D gene: NA
CDR3 length: 11
clone size: many
CDR3 protein: CASSHGGIKYF
CDR3 DNA: TGTGCCAGCAGTCACGGGGGAATTAAGTACTTC

J gene: TRBJ2-1
V gene: TRBV2
D gene: TRBD2
CDR3 length: 17
clone size: few
CDR3 protein: CASSEGLAGGPWNEQFF
CDR3 DNA: TGTGCCAGCAGTGAAGGGCTAGCGGGAGGGCCGTGGAATGAGCAGTTCTTC

J gene: TRBJ2-3
V gene: TRBV20-1
D gene: NA
CDR3 length: 15
clone size: few
CDR3 protein: CSAQSTGIDRDTQYF
CDR3 DNA: TGCAGTGCCCAGTCCACAGGGATTGATAGGGATACGCAGTATTTT

J gene: TRBJ1-1
V gene: TRBV7-9
D gene: NA
CDR3 length: 15
clone size: NA
CDR3 protein: CASSLGREANTEAFF
CDR3 DNA: TGTGCCAGCAGCTTAGGCAGGGAGGCTAACACTGAAGCTTTCTTT

J gene: TRBJ2-2
V gene: TRBV7-8
D gene: NA
CDR3 length: 14
clone size: few
CDR3 protein: CASSLSFEAGELFF
CDR3 DNA: TGTGCCAGCAGCTTGAGTTTCGAGGCCGGGGAGCTGTTTTTT

J gene: TRBJ2-5
V gene: TRBV28
D gene: TRBD2
CDR3 length: 18
clone size: many
CDR3 protein: CASSLGLSSGGAMETQYF
CDR3 DNA: TGTGCCAGCAGTTTAGGTCTCTCTAGCGGGGGGGCTATGGAGACCCAGTACTTC

J gene: TRBJ1-1
V gene: TRBV12-3/TRBV12-4
D gene: NA
CDR3 length: 12
clone size: NA
CDR3 protein: CASNEVPGEAFF
CDR3 DNA: TGTGCCAGCAATGAGGTTCCCGGGGAAGCTTTCTTT

J gene: TRBJ1-5
V gene: TRBV7-2
D gene: NA
CDR3 length: 15
clone size: NA
CDR3 protein: CASSSEGYSNQPQHF
CDR3 DNA: TGTGCCAGCAGCTCGGAGGGATATAGCAATCAGCCCCAGCATTTT

J gene: TRBJ2-7
V gene: TRBV11-3
D gene: NA
CDR3 length: 12
clone size: NA
CDR3 protein: CASSLWGGEQYF
CDR3 DNA: TGTGCCAGCAGCTTGTGGGGTGGGGAGCAGTACTTC

J gene: TRBJ2-4
V gene: TRBV6-6
D gene: TRBD1
CDR3 length: 12
clone size: few
CDR3 protein: CASSQDRDIQYF
CDR3 DNA: TGTGCCAGCAGTCAAGACAGGGACATTCAGTACTTC

J gene: TRBJ1-1
V gene: TRBV5-1
D gene: NA
CDR3 length: 13
clone size: few
CDR3 protein: CASSLAEDTEAFF
CDR3 DNA: TGCGCCAGCAGCTTGGCAGAGGACACTGAAGCTTTCTTT

J gene: TRBJ1-6
V gene: TRBV5-1
D gene: NA
CDR3 length: 14
clone size: once
CDR3 protein: CASSFETDNFPLHF
CDR3 DNA: TGCGCCAGCAGCTTTGAGACAGATAATTTCCCCCTCCACTTT

J gene: TRBJ1-1
V gene: TRBV25-1
D gene: NA
CDR3 length: 15
clone size: NA
CDR3 protein: CATSSNRAGETEAFF
CDR3 DNA: TGTGCCACTAGCTCAAATAGGGCGGGAGAAACTGAAGCTTTCTTT

J gene: TRBJ1-5
V gene: TRBV29-1
D gene: NA
CDR3 length: 13
clone size: many
CDR3 protein: CSVVPGPRQPQHF
CDR3 DNA: TGCAGCGTTGTACCGGGGCCAAGGCAGCCCCAGCATTTT

J gene: TRBJ1-5
V gene: TRBV27
D gene: NA
CDR3 length: 14
clone size: many
CDR3 protein: CASSLGGRNQPQHF
CDR3 DNA: TGTGCCAGCAGTTTAGGCGGGCGCAATCAGCCCCAGCATTTT

J gene: TRBJ2-1
V gene: TRBV7-9
D gene: TRBD1
CDR3 length: 16
clone size: NA
CDR3 protein: CASSNRDRDHNNEQFF
CDR3 DNA: TGTGCCAGCAGCAACCGGGACAGGGATCATAACAATGAGCAGTTCTTC

J gene: TRBJ2-7
V gene: TRBV5-1
D gene: NA
CDR3 length: 14
clone size: many
CDR3 protein: CASSLSGTNYEQYF
CDR3 DNA: TGCGCCAGCAGCTTATCCGGGACCAACTACGAGCAGTACTTC

J gene: TRBJ2-7
V gene: TRBV4-3
D gene: NA
CDR3 length: 16
clone size: few
CDR3 protein: CASSQDPLQSSYEQYF
CDR3 DNA: TGCGCCAGCAGCCAAGACCCCCTCCAGAGTTCCTACGAGCAGTACTTC

J gene: TRBJ1-1
V gene: TRBV5-1
D gene: NA
CDR3 length: 15
clone size: NA
CDR3 protein: CASRGLSGDRTEAFF
CDR3 DNA: TGCGCCAGCAGGGGGTTGTCAGGGGATCGGACTGAAGCTTTCTTT

J gene: TRBJ2-1
V gene: TRBV4-2
D gene: TRBD1
CDR3 length: 13
clone size: NA
CDR3 protein: CASSHDRANEQFF
CDR3 DNA: TGTGCCAGCAGCCATGACAGGGCGAATGAGCAGTTCTTC

J gene: TRBJ2-7
V gene: TRBV10-3
D gene: NA
CDR3 length: 15
clone size: many
CDR3 protein: CAISASTGESYEQYF
CDR3 DNA: TGTGCCATCAGTGCGTCGACGGGTGAGTCCTACGAGCAGTACTTC

J gene: TRBJ2-7
V gene: TRBV7-9
D gene: NA
CDR3 length: 12
clone size: NA
CDR3 protein: CASSPRTDEQYF
CDR3 DNA: TGTGCCAGCAGCCCCCGGACGGACGAGCAGTACTTC

J gene: TRBJ1-2
V gene: TRBV6-2/TRBV6-3
D gene: TRBD1
CDR3 length: 14
clone size: NA
CDR3 protein: CASSDRGYNYGYTF
CDR3 DNA: TGTGCCAGCAGCGACAGGGGATATAACTATGGCTACACCTTC

J gene: TRBJ2-2
V gene: TRBV29-1
D gene: NA
CDR3 length: 13
clone size: NA
CDR3 protein: CSVEEGNTGELFF
CDR3 DNA: TGCAGCGTTGAGGAGGGGAACACCGGGGAGCTGTTTTTT

J gene: TRBJ2-1
V gene: TRBV12-3/TRBV12-4
D gene: NA
CDR3 length: 15
clone size: NA
CDR3 protein: CASSPDGLSYNEQFF
CDR3 DNA: TGTGCCAGCAGTCCGGACGGTCTCTCCTACAATGAGCAGTTCTTC

J gene: TRBJ2-5
V gene: TRBV20-1
D gene: NA
CDR3 length: 12
clone size: NA
CDR3 protein: CSASANQETQYF
CDR3 DNA: TGCAGTGCTAGTGCCAACCAAGAGACCCAGTACTTC

J gene: TRBJ1-1
V gene: TRBV6-6
D gene: NA
CDR3 length: 14
clone size: many
CDR3 protein: CATVSGTPNTEAFF
CDR3 DNA: TGTGCCACCGTATCTGGGACACCGAACACTGAAGCTTTCTTT

J gene: TRBJ2-3
V gene: TRBV2
D gene: NA
CDR3 length: 15
clone size: few
CDR3 protein: CASSGLRQAVGTQYF
CDR3 DNA: TGTGCCAGCAGTGGCCTGAGACAGGCCGTCGGTACGCAGTATTTT

J gene: TRBJ2-2
V gene: TRBV5-4
D gene: NA
CDR3 length: 11
clone size: many
CDR3 protein: CASSNTGELFF
CDR3 DNA: TGTGCCAGCAGTAACACCGGGGAGCTGTTTTTT

J gene: TRBJ1-1
V gene: TRBV3-1
D gene: TRBD1
CDR3 length: 16
clone size: few
CDR3 protein: CASSVTWTGRNTEAFF
CDR3 DNA: TGTGCCAGCAGCGTAACCTGGACAGGAAGGAACACTGAAGCTTTCTTT

J gene: TRBJ2-1
V gene: TRBV12-3/TRBV12-4
D gene: NA
CDR3 length: 13
clone size: NA
CDR3 protein: CASSLSIHNEQFF
CDR3 DNA: TGTGCCAGCAGTTTGAGTATACACAATGAGCAGTTCTTC

J gene: TRBJ2-7
V gene: TRBV11-2
D gene: NA
CDR3 length: 15
clone size: few
CDR3 protein: CASSRGMVGSYEQYF
CDR3 DNA: TGTGCCAGCAGCCGAGGGATGGTGGGCTCCTACGAGCAGTACTTC

J gene: TRBJ2-3
V gene: TRBV7-2
D gene: NA
CDR3 length: 17
clone size: few
CDR3 protein: CASSLDGDSTSTDTQYF
CDR3 DNA: TGTGCCAGCAGCTTAGATGGAGACTCAACTAGCACAGATACGCAGTATTTT

J gene: TRBJ2-7
V gene: TRBV12-3/TRBV12-4
D gene: TRBD2
CDR3 length: 15
clone size: many
CDR3 protein: CASSLGLAGDYEQYF
CDR3 DNA: TGTGCCAGCAGTTTAGGGCTAGCGGGAGACTACGAGCAGTACTTC

J gene: TRBJ2-3
V gene: TRBV4-3
D gene: NA
CDR3 length: 15
clone size: many
CDR3 protein: CASSQVGPSTDTQYF
CDR3 DNA: TGCGCCAGCAGCCAAGTAGGTCCTAGCACAGATACGCAGTATTTT

J gene: TRBJ2-7
V gene: TRBV14
D gene: TRBD1
CDR3 length: 16
clone size: few
CDR3 protein: CASSPGAGTGAYEQYF
CDR3 DNA: TGTGCCAGCAGCCCCGGAGCCGGGACAGGGGCCTACGAGCAGTACTTC

J gene: TRBJ1-6
V gene: TRBV5-1
D gene: NA
CDR3 length: 15
clone size: NA
CDR3 protein: CASSSSPGHNSPLHF
CDR3 DNA: TGCGCCAGCAGCTCTTCACCCGGGCATAATTCACCCCTCCACTTT

J gene: TRBJ2-3
V gene: TRBV20-1
D gene: TRBD2
CDR3 length: 16
clone size: many
CDR3 protein: CSATHGLAPITDTQYF
CDR3 DNA: TGCAGTGCCACCCACGGACTAGCGCCGATCACAGATACGCAGTATTTT

J gene: TRBJ1-6
V gene: TRBV7-2
D gene: NA
CDR3 length: 14
clone size: few
CDR3 protein: CASSSGPNNSPLHF
CDR3 DNA: TGTGCCAGCAGCTCCGGGCCCAATAATTCACCCCTCCACTTT

J gene: TRBJ1-4
V gene: TRBV7-2
D gene: NA
CDR3 length: 14
clone size: many
CDR3 protein: CASSLTSTNEKLFF
CDR3 DNA: TGTGCCAGCAGCTTAACATCAACTAATGAAAAACTGTTTTTT

J gene: TRBJ1-3
V gene: TRBV10-3
D gene: NA
CDR3 length: 14
clone size: few
CDR3 protein: CAISAGFAGNTIYF
CDR3 DNA: TGTGCCATCAGTGCGGGGTTCGCTGGAAACACCATATATTTT

J gene: TRBJ1-6
V gene: TRBV6-5
D gene: TRBD1
CDR3 length: 15
clone size: many
CDR3 protein: CASSPRQGVDSPLHF
CDR3 DNA: TGTGCCAGCAGTCCCAGACAGGGGGTGGATTCACCCCTCCACTTT

J gene: TRBJ1-1
V gene: TRBV20-1
D gene: NA
CDR3 length: 15
clone size: few
CDR3 protein: CSARGRGSLNTEAFF
CDR3 DNA: TGCAGTGCTAGAGGGAGGGGCAGCTTGAACACTGAAGCTTTCTTT

J gene: TRBJ2-1
V gene: TRBV20-1
D gene: TRBD2
CDR3 length: 15
clone size: many
CDR3 protein: CSAVLRGGLGNEQFF
CDR3 DNA: TGCAGTGCCGTTTTGCGGGGGGGGCTGGGTAATGAGCAGTTCTTC

J gene: TRBJ2-2
V gene: TRBV29-1
D gene: NA
CDR3 length: 14
clone size: few
CDR3 protein: CSGITRRDTGELFF
CDR3 DNA: TGCAGCGGAATCACTAGGAGAGACACCGGGGAGCTGTTTTTT